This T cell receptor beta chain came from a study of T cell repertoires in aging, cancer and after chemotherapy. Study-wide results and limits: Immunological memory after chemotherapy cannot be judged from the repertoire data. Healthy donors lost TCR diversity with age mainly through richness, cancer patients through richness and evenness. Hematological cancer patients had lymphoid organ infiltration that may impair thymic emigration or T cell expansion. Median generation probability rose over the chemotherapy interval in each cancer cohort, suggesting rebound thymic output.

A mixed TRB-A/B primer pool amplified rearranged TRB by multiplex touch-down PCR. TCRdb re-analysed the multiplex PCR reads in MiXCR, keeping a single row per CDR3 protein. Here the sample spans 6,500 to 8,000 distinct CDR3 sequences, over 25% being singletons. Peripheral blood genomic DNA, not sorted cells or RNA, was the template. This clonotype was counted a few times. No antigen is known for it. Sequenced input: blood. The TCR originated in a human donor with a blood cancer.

The CDR3 sequence: CASSSDPSQPQHF. CDR3 nucleotide sequence: TGTGCCAGCAGCTCTGACCCTTCACAGCCCCAGCATTTT. The chain combines TRBV5-4 with TRBJ1-5; D gene ambiguous. Germline V CDR1 and CDR2: SGHNT, YYREEE (reference sequence). The CDR3 is made up of 13 amino acids. With 3 bases removed from V and 7 bases from J, the gap between germline ends came to 11 bases.